This TCR beta chain was recovered during a study of CD8 T cells in ankylosing spondylitis. In the case of this clonotype: Its antigen is still unknown.

Study-level results: Past studies reported some motif variants in reactive arthritis synovial fluid and blood. Apparently characteristic of ankylosing spondylitis blood was a TCR beta motif (eight highly homologous variants).

Researchers built TCR beta libraries using quantitative 5'-RACE with molecular barcodes. MiXCR, run by TCRdb on the 5' RACE reads, gives a single entry per CDR3 protein. The sample lists around 340,000 distinct CDR3 sequences; 20% to 25% were seen once. Sequencing used blood, either unsorted or a sorted T cell fraction (not recorded which). This clonotype was sampled from a male donor with ankylosing spondylitis or in good health (not recorded which).

The CDR3 bases are TGTGCCAGCAGTTTAGCGCTAATTGGGGATGGGAGCAATCAGCCCCAGCATTTT. Its translation: CASSLALIGDGSNQPQHF. The chain employs TRBV12-3 or TRBV12-4 and TRBJ1-5; D is undetermined. Trimming left V 0 bases short and J 1 base short, with 16 bases between. The CDR3 sequence is 18 residues long.